The 2 T cell receptor beta chains below were found in one sample sequenced in a study of cytomegalovirus exposure and HLA in healthy donors. Both 60 Vbeta primers and 13 Jbeta primers went into the PCR. Sequencing used immunoSEQ multiplex PCR; TCRdb keeps in-frame clones, though not all of them. The sample holds roughly 140,000 clones, roughly 76% seen once. Specimen: PBMCs. These receptors came from a human donor in good health.

Details on this clone: The same CDR3 is also encoded by other DNA sequences in this sample. This rearrangement joins TRBV28 to TRBJ1-6; D may be TRBD1 (5 bases). Trimming took off 2 bases at V and 9 bases at J, with 11 bases between the two ends. Germline lookup yields CDR1 MDHEN and CDR2 SYDVKM. The CDR3 has 14 amino acids. The CDR3 sequence is CASSLRGHLSPLHF. As DNA, the CDR3 is TGTGCCAGCAGTTTAAGAGGACACCTTTCACCCCTCCACTTT.

The chain links TRBV13 to TRBJ2-7; D gene unclear. The CDR3 runs 16 residues. Germline values: CDR1 PRHDT, CDR2 FYEKMQ (reference sequence). V was pared by 4 bases and J by 1 base, with 17 bases between. CDR3 DNA: TGTGCCAGCAGCTCCTTGAGAGAGGAGAATTCCTACGAGCAGTACTTC. Protein sequence: CASSSLREENSYEQYF.